These T cell receptor beta chains were read from a single sample in a study of cytomegalovirus exposure and HLA in healthy donors. The repertoire was sequenced with immunoSEQ multiplex PCR; TCRdb's copy has only in-frame clones and lacks some. The ten most abundant clones cover approximately 1.5% of a sample with 150,000 or so clones. Sequenced input: PBMCs. The receptors derive from a woman in her 50s in good health and CMV-seronegative. Each CDR3 is given with its conserved first and last residue. The D gene is left open where the match is weak.

CDR3 DNA: TGCGCCAGCAGCCAAAATCTGGCCACTAACCATGGCTACACCTTC; CDR3 protein: CASSQNLATNHGYTF; J gene: TRBJ1-2; V gene: TRBV4-1; D gene: -
CDR3 DNA: TGTGCCAGCAGCCTGAGGTCCCCGGGCCAAGAGACCCAGTACTTC; CDR3 protein: CASSLRSPGQETQYF; J gene: TRBJ2-5; V gene: TRBV5-4; D gene: -
CDR3 DNA: TGCGCCAGCAGCTTGGGTGTAACGAACACCGGGGAGCTGTTTTTT; CDR3 protein: CASSLGVTNTGELFF; J gene: TRBJ2-2; V gene: TRBV5-1; D gene: -
CDR3 DNA: TGTGCCAGCAGCGAGACAGGGGGCCTTTACTATGGCTACACCTTC; CDR3 protein: CASSETGGLYYGYTF; J gene: TRBJ1-2; V gene: TRBV7-2; D gene: TRBD1
CDR3 DNA: TGTGCCAGCAGAGTAGCGGGAGACGAGCAGTACTTC; CDR3 protein: CASRVAGDEQYF; J gene: TRBJ2-7; V gene: TRBV28; D gene: TRBD2
CDR3 DNA: TGTGCCAGCAGCTTTCGGCTCCAGGGGGGAAAACTGTTTTTT; CDR3 protein: CASSFRLQGGKLFF; J gene: TRBJ1-4; V gene: TRBV7-2; D gene: TRBD1
CDR3 DNA: TGCGCCAGCAGCTTGGCAATGCGGGGGGTGGACACCGGGGAGCTGTTTTTT; CDR3 protein: CASSLAMRGVDTGELFF; J gene: TRBJ2-2; V gene: TRBV5-1; D gene: TRBD2
CDR3 DNA: TGCGCCAGCAGCCCTGGGGACAGTTCACCCCTCCACTTT; CDR3 protein: CASSPGDSSPLHF; J gene: TRBJ1-6; V gene: TRBV5-1; D gene: TRBD1
CDR3 DNA: TGTGCCAGCAGCCCATTAGGCCAGGGGGTAGAGACCCAGTACTTC; CDR3 protein: CASSPLGQGVETQYF; J gene: TRBJ2-5; V gene: TRBV4-2; D gene: TRBD1
CDR3 DNA: TGCGCCAGCAGCCCCGGACTCGGGCTAGCGCAAGAGACCCAGTACTTC; CDR3 protein: CASSPGLGLAQETQYF; J gene: TRBJ2-5; V gene: TRBV4-1; D gene: -
CDR3 DNA: TGTGCCAGCAACGCCGGGGGTCACGAGCAGTACTTC; CDR3 protein: CASNAGGHEQYF; J gene: TRBJ2-7; V gene: TRBV7-9; D gene: -